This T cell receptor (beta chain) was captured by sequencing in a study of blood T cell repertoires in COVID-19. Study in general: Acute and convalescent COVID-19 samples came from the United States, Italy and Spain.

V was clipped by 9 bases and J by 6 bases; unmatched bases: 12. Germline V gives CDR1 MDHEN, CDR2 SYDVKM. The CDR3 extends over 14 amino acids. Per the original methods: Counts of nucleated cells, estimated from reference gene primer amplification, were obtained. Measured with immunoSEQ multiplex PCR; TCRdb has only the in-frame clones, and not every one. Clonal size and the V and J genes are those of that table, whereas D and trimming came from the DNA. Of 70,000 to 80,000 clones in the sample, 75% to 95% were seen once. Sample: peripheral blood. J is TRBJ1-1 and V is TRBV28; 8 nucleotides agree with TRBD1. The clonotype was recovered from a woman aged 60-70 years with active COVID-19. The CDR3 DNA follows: TGTGCCAGTAAAGGGGCAGGGGGCAGCGCTGAAGCTTTCTTT. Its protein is CASKGAGGSAEAFF.